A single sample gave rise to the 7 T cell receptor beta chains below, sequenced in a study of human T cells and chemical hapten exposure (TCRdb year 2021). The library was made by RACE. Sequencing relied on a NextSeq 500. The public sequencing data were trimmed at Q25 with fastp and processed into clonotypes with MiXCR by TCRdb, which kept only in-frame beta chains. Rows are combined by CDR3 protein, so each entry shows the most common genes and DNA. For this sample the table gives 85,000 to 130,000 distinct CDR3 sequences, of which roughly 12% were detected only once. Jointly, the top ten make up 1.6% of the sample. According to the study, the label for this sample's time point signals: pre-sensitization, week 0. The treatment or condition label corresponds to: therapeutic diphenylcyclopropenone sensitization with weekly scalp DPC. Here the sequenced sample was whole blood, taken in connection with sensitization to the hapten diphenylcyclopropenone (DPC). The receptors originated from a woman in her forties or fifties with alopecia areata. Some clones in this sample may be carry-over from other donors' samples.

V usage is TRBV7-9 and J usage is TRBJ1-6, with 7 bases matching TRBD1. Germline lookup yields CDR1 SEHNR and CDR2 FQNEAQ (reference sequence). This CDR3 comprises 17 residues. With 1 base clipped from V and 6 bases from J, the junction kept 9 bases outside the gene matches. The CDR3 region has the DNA TGTGCCAGCAGCTTAGTGGCCACCCGGGACAGTAATTCACCCCTCCACTTT. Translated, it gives CASSLVATRDSNSPLHF.

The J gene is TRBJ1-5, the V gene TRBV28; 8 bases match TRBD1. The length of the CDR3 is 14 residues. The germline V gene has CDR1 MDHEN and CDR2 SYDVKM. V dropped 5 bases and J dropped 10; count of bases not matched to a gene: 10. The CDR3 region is CASSPGTGILPQHF. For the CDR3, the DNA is TGTGCCAGCAGTCCGGGGACAGGTATCTTACCCCAGCATTTT.

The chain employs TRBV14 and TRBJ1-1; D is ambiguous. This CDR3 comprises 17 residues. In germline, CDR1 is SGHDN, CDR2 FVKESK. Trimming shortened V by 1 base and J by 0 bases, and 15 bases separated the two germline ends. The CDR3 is CASSQVGHHPMNTEAFF. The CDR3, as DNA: TGTGCCAGCAGCCAAGTAGGGCATCACCCGATGAACACTGAAGCTTTCTTT. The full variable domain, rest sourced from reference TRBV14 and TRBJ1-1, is EAGVTQFPSHSVIEKGQTVTLRCDPISGHDNLYWYRRVMGKEIKFLLHFVKESKQDESGMPNNRFLAERTGGTYSTLKVQPAELEDSGVYFCASSQVGHHPMNTEAFFGQGTRLTVV.

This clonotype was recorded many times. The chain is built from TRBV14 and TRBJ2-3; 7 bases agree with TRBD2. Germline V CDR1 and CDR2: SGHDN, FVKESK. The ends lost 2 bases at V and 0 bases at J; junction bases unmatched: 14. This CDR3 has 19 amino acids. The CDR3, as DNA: TGTGCCAGCAGCCAAAGGACGCCTAGCGGAGTAACTAGCACAGATACGCAGTATTTT. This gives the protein CASSQRTPSGVTSTDTQYF.

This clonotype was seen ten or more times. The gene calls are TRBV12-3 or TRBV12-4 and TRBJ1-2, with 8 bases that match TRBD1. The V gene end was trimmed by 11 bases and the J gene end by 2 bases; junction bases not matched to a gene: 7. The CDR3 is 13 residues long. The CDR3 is CALGQGGNYGYTF. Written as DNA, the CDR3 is TGTGCCCTCGGACAGGGTGGAAACTATGGCTACACCTTC.

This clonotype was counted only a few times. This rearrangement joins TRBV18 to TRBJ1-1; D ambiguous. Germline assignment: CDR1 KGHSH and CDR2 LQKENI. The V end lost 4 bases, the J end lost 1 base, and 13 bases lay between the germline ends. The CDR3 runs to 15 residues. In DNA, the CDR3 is TGTGCCAGCTCACTTTCCGCGGCAGGGAACACTGAAGCTTTCTTT. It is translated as CASSLSAAGNTEAFF.

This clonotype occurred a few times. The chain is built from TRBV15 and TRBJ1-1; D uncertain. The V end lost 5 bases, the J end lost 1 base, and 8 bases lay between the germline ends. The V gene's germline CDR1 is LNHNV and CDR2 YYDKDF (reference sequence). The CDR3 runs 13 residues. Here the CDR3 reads CATSAQKNTEAFF. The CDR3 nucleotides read TGTGCCACCAGCGCACAGAAGAACACTGAAGCTTTCTTT.